This entry lists 18 T cell receptor beta chains sequenced from one sample in a study of human T cells and chemical hapten exposure. Time point specified: patch test 2, 6 weeks after DPC sensitization. The treatment denotes: therapeutic diphenylcyclopropenone sensitization with weekly scalp DPC. TCRdb itself ran the RACE reads through MiXCR, one entry per CDR3 protein. The table includes hundreds of thousands of distinct CDR3 sequences, around 6% detected once. The sequencing used whole blood, collected in connection with sensitization to the hapten diphenylcyclopropenone (DPC). These receptors all come from a young woman with alopecia areata. Some clones in this sample may be carry-over from other donors' samples.

In its sample, this clonotype was seen a few times. This chain links TRBV4-3 with TRBJ1-4, with D unresolved. CDR1 and CDR2 (germline): LGHNA, YSLEER. Trimming removed 2 bases from V and 0 bases from J, with 7 bases in between. The CDR3 is 15 residues long. CDR3 protein: CASSQSNPTNEKLFF. The CDR3 region has the DNA TGCGCCAGCAGCCAATCGAATCCAACTAATGAAAAACTGTTTTTT.

The chain recombines TRBV28 with TRBJ1-5, with 7 positions matching TRBD1. The CDR3 runs 17 residues. J gave up 4 bases and V 7 bases, and 16 bases lay outside the gene matches. From germline, CDR1 is MDHEN and CDR2 SYDVKM. The CDR3, as DNA: TGTGCCAGCACCAAATTTCTAACTGGGACAGTAAATCAGCCCCAGCATTTT. Protein: CASTKFLTGTVNQPQHF.

Only a few counts were recorded for this clonotype. The CDR3 spells CASSRGRTSTDTQYF. DNA of the CDR3: TGTGCCAGCAGCCGTGGACGGACCAGCACAGATACGCAGTATTTT. The chain has TRBV6-5 and TRBJ2-3, with D unresolved. V lost 6 bases and J 0 bases, leaving 13 bases between the germline ends. Germline V gene lookup returns CDR1 MNHEY and CDR2 SVGAGI. The CDR3 is 15 amino acids.

This clonotype was seen ten or more times. V gene TRBV5-1 combines with J gene TRBJ1-4; D not certain. CDR3 size: 14 residues. Between the trimmed V and J ends, which lost 3 bases and 5 bases, there was a span of 11 bases. The germline V gene has CDR1 SGHRS and CDR2 YFSETQ. The CDR3 loop reads CASSSLSGNEKLFF. The CDR3 DNA sequence: TGCGCCAGCAGCTCACTCAGTGGGAATGAAAAACTGTTTTTT.

This clonotype has more than one count but fewer than ten. The chain combines TRBV5-6 with TRBJ2-7; D gene unclear. Deletions cut 1 base from V and 2 bases from J, with 10 bases between. The CDR3 spans 14 residues. Germline V lookup: CDR1 SGHDT, CDR2 YYEEEE. As DNA, the CDR3 is TGTGCCAGCAGCTTGCCACTACCGACCTACGAGCAGTACTTC. Its protein is CASSLPLPTYEQYF.

This clonotype was observed a few times. The chain links TRBV27 to TRBJ2-5, with 11 bases aligning to TRBD2. V was pared by 3 bases and J by 4 bases, with 4 bases of the junction left unmatched. The CDR3 covers 15 residues. CDR1 and CDR2 (germline): MNHEY, SMNVEV (reference sequence). The CDR3 spells CASSFSGGAGETQYF. The CDR3 DNA reads TGTGCCAGCAGTTTTAGCGGGGGGGCCGGAGAGACCCAGTACTTC.

The chain recombines TRBV20-1 with TRBJ2-7, with a tentative D call TRBD2 (6 bases). This CDR3 comprises 14 residues. Germline V CDR1 and CDR2: DFQATT, SNEGSKA (reference sequence). V lost 0 bases and J 3 bases, leaving 12 bases between the germline ends. The CDR3 here is CSAREGGEDYEQYF. DNA of the CDR3: TGCAGTGCTAGAGAAGGAGGGGAAGACTACGAGCAGTACTTC.

This clonotype was seen a handful of times. J is TRBJ1-6 and V is TRBV10-3; 8 positions agree with TRBD1. The CDR3 is 16 residues long. CDR1 and CDR2 from the germline V gene are ENHRY and SYGVKD. The trim removed 6 bases at V and 8 bases at J, leaving 12 bases unmatched. The CDR3 coding sequence is TGTGCCATCAGCGACAGGGGAGGGATGCAAGATTCACCCCTCCACTTT. Its translation: CAISDRGGMQDSPLHF.

This chain links TRBV20-1 with TRBJ1-2, with D possibly being TRBD1 (6 bases). Trimming removed 3 bases from V and 5 bases from J, with 19 bases in between. The CDR3 covers 15 residues. The germline V gene encodes CDR1 DFQATT and CDR2 SNEGSKA (reference sequence). CDR3 DNA: TGCAGTGCTAGGCCCCAACAGGGAGTGGGATATGGCTACACCTTC. It translates to CSARPQQGVGYGYTF.

In DNA, the CDR3 is TGTGCCAGCAGTCTTGTTCAGGGGCTTGGAATTACGGATACGCAGTATTTT. It translates to CASSLVQGLGITDTQYF. The chain recombines TRBV12-3 or TRBV12-4 with TRBJ2-3; TRBD1 is a possible D gene (6 bases). V was shortened by 5 bases and J by 6 bases, with 24 bases between the two germline ends. The CDR3 has 17 amino acids.

The sample holds a few counts of this clonotype. The rearrangement joins TRBV24-1 to TRBJ2-1; tentative D call: TRBD1 (5 bases). Germline CDR1 KGHDR, CDR2 SFDVKD. Trimming took 6 bases from V and 6 from J, leaving 11 bases between them. This CDR3 spans 13 amino acids. CDR3 coding DNA: TGTGCCACCAGTAGGGGTTTGCGCAATGAGCAGTTCTTC. Amino acid sequence: CATSRGLRNEQFF.

At least ten counts were recorded for this clonotype. The chain carries TRBV27 and TRBJ1-6, with TRBD1 as a possible D gene (6 bases). Germline V gives CDR1 MNHEY, CDR2 SMNVEV (reference sequence). Trimming shortened V by 6 bases and J by 12 bases, and 12 bases separated the two germline ends. The CDR3 extends over 12 amino acids. The CDR3 loop is CASRHDRQPLHF. The DNA for the CDR3 is TGTGCCAGCAGACACGACAGGCAACCCCTCCACTTT.

This clonotype was found a few times. This rearrangement joins TRBV18 to TRBJ2-7, with D uncertain. This CDR3 spans 13 amino acids. V gave up 0 bases and J gave up 3 bases, with 6 bases separating them. Germline V lookup: CDR1 KGHSH, CDR2 LQKENI. The CDR3 DNA reads as TGTGCCAGCTCACCACCGGCCGGCTACGAGCAGTACTTC. It specifies CASSPPAGYEQYF.

The rearrangement joins TRBV28 to TRBJ2-3; D is unclear. Trimming removed 3 bases at V and 1 base at J, with 11 bases between. Germline assignment: CDR1 MDHEN and CDR2 SYDVKM. The length of the CDR3 is 15 residues. The CDR3, as DNA: TGTGCCAGCAGTTTCACTCGCAAGGGCACAGATACGCAGTATTTT. It specifies CASSFTRKGTDTQYF.

This clonotype occurred a few times. The chain carries TRBV28 and TRBJ2-3, with 13 positions matching TRBD2. The CDR3 consists of 15 residues. Germline CDR1 MDHEN, CDR2 SYDVKM. J lost 4 bases, V lost 10 bases, and 8 bases had no gene match. The CDR3 DNA is TGTGCCATCACTAGCGGGGGGGATCTACCAGATACGCAGTATTTT. Residues: CAITSGGDLPDTQYF.

This clonotype appeared a few times. The V gene is TRBV20-1, the J gene TRBJ2-1, with TRBD2 as a possible D gene (7 bases). V gave up 0 bases and J gave up 7 bases, with 16 bases separating them. The CDR3 is 15 residues long. Germline-derived CDR1 and CDR2 are DFQATT and SNEGSKA (reference sequence). The CDR3 protein is CSAREVGGPLNEQFF. CDR3 nucleotide sequence: TGCAGTGCTAGAGAGGTCGGGGGGCCGTTGAATGAGCAGTTCTTC.

This clonotype has just a few counts. This chain uses TRBV9 with TRBJ1-6; D is possibly TRBD1 (5 bases). The CDR3 is made up of 16 amino acids. V was pared by 3 bases and J by 0 bases, with 10 bases between. Germline V gene data show CDR1 as SGDLS and CDR2 as YYNGEE. The CDR3 coding sequence is TGTGCCAGCAGCGAGGGACGGAGCTCCTATAATTCACCCCTCCACTTT. As protein: CASSEGRSSYNSPLHF.

The genes are TRBV20-1 and TRBJ1-6; weak D call: TRBD1 (5 bases). V lost 5 bases, J lost 5 bases, and 13 bases lay in between. This CDR3 spans 14 amino acids. Germline V gene sequence: CDR1 DFQATT, CDR2 SNEGSKA (reference sequence). CDR3 coding DNA: TGCAGTGCTTCTCCCGGGACGGATAATTCACCCCTCCACTTT. Translation: CSASPGTDNSPLHF.